This is a list of T cell receptor beta chains from one sample in a study of blood T cell repertoires in COVID-19. TCRdb keeps only in-frame clones here, not all; method: immunoSEQ multiplex PCR. The sample consists of 200,000 to 300,000 clones, about nine tenths of them appearing once. Sequences were obtained from PBMCs or T cells enriched from blood (not recorded which). The origin of the receptors is a man between 35 and 55 years old who had recovered from COVID-19. Both conserved end residues are part of each CDR3. D genes are given only for firm matches. Size is omitted from some rows. Given values are once, few, many or a class for expanded clones.

TRBV11-2,-,TRBD2,TRBJ2-1,TGTGCCAGCAGCGGGACTAGCGGGACTAACTACAATGAGCAGTTCTTC,CASSGTSGTNYNEQFF
TRBV9,-,-,TRBJ2-2,TGTGCCAGCAGCGCGCGGACAACTAACACCGGGGAGCTGTTTTTT,CASSARTTNTGELFF
TRBV19,-,-,TRBJ1-2,TGTGCCAGTAGTGATTTCGAGACAGCTAACTATGGCTACACCTTC,CASSDFETANYGYTF
TRBV7-9,once,-,TRBJ1-1,TGTGCCAGCAGCTTAATATCTACTGAAGCTTTCTTT,CASSLISTEAFF
TRBV2,-,TRBD2,TRBJ2-1,TGTGCCAGCAGTGGGGATGCGGGGGGCGGCAATGAGCAGTTCTTC,CASSGDAGGGNEQFF
TRBV29-1,-,TRBD2,TRBJ2-3,TGCAGCGTTGAAGCCCAGGGAAGCGGGGGGACAGATACGCAGTATTTT,CSVEAQGSGGTDTQYF
TRBV5-8,once,-,TRBJ1-5,TGTGCCAGCAGCTTGGACATAAGGGGGTATAGCAATCAGCCCCAGCATTTT,CASSLDIRGYSNQPQHF
TRBV19,-,-,TRBJ1-6,TGTGCCAGTAGTATAAGGGGGAATAATTCACCCCTCCACTTT,CASSIRGNNSPLHF
TRBV3-1/TRBV3-2,-,-,TRBJ2-6,TGTGCCAGCAGCCCTTCCGCTGGGGCCAACGTCCTGACTTTC,CASSPSAGANVLTF
TRBV4-2,-,-,TRBJ1-1,TGTGCCAGCAGCAGCGTGAACACTGAAGCTTTCTTT,CASSSVNTEAFF
TRBV5-1,-,TRBD2,TRBJ2-7,TGCGCCAGCAGCGACCCGCGGGGGTTGAACCACGAGCAGTACTTC,CASSDPRGLNHEQYF
TRBV9,-,TRBD2,TRBJ2-7,TGTGCCAGCAGCGTAGGGGGCGGGAGTCAGTACGAGCAGTACTTC,CASSVGGGSQYEQYF
TRBV5-1,-,-,TRBJ1-1,TGCGCCAGCAGTCAGGGGAACACTGAAGCTTTCTTT,CASSQGNTEAFF
TRBV19,few,-,TRBJ1-1,TGTGCCAGTAGTCCCCCACGGTCAAACACTGAAGCTTTCTTT,CASSPPRSNTEAFF
TRBV29-1,-,TRBD1,TRBJ1-1,TGCACCGATGCCGACAGGGGAAGCACTGAAGCTTTCTTT,CTDADRGSTEAFF
TRBV19,-,-,TRBJ1-4,TGTGCCAGTAGTATAGTGACACAGGGTGGAGAAAAACTGTTTTTT,CASSIVTQGGEKLFF
TRBV6-5,-,TRBD2,TRBJ2-7,TGTGCCAGCAGTTACGGAGCGGGAGTGCAGTACTTC,CASSYGAGVQYF
TRBV2,-,-,TRBJ1-4,TGTGCCAGCAGTGATAATAATGAAAAACTGTTTTTT,CASSDNNEKLFF
TRBV5-4,-,TRBD2,TRBJ2-7,TGTGCCAGCAGCTTTTGGCTAGCGGGAACCTACGAGCAGTACTTC,CASSFWLAGTYEQYF
TRBV7-6,-,-,TRBJ2-1,TGTGCCAGCAGCCAGGGGGGCAAGGACGAGTTCTTC,CASSQGGKDEFF
TRBV19,-,TRBD2,TRBJ2-3,TGTGCCAGTAGGCGCGGGACTAGCGGGGGTACTGTCACAGATACGCAGTATTTT,CASRRGTSGGTVTDTQYF
TRBV27,few,TRBD1,TRBJ2-7,TGTGCCAGCAGGACAGGGTTCCCCCCCTACGAGCAGTACTTC,CASRTGFPPYEQYF
TRBV2,-,TRBD1,TRBJ2-7,TGTGCCAGCAGCCGGGACAGGGCCTCCTACGAGCAGTACTTC,CASSRDRASYEQYF
TRBV19,once,TRBD1,TRBJ1-3,TGTGCCAGTAGTATCCCTTACAGGGGAAGGGTCCCTGGAAACACCATATATTTT,CASSIPYRGRVPGNTIYF
TRBV6-5,-,-,TRBJ2-5,TGTGCCAGCAGTTACTCGGTTACGCCCATGGGGGGGACCCAGTACTTC,CASSYSVTPMGGTQYF
TRBV19,-,-,TRBJ1-1,TGTGCCAGTAGTATAGGGAACGGCGGCACTGAAGCTTTCTTT,CASSIGNGGTEAFF
TRBV5-1,once,-,TRBJ2-7,TGCGCCAGCAGCTTCGGACAGACTGTCTTCTCCTACGAGCAGTACTTC,CASSFGQTVFSYEQYF
TRBV6-5,-,-,TRBJ2-7,TGTGCCAGCAGTTACTCGAGTAGCGGATACTACGAGCAGTACTTC,CASSYSSSGYYEQYF
TRBV25-1,-,TRBD1,TRBJ1-2,TGTGCCAGCAGTGACGGACAGGGGAACTATGGCTACACCTTC,CASSDGQGNYGYTF
TRBV30,-,TRBD1,TRBJ1-5,TGTGCCTGGACCCAGACAGGGATGGGTCAGCCCCAGCATTTT,CAWTQTGMGQPQHF
TRBV19,once,TRBD1,TRBJ2-1,TGTGCCAGTAGTCCTGACAGGGCCCCCTACAATGAGCAGTTCTTC,CASSPDRAPYNEQFF
TRBV19,-,TRBD1,TRBJ2-1,TGTGCCAGTAGTATTAGGGGACAGGGTAAGTTCTTC,CASSIRGQGKFF
TRBV6-5,-,-,TRBJ2-2,TGTGCCAGCAGTTACTCTGCCACACCCCCCGGGGAGCTGTTTTTT,CASSYSATPPGELFF
TRBV2,-,-,TRBJ2-3,TGTGCCAGCGCAGCAGATACGCAGTATTTT,CASAADTQYF
TRBV4-2,-,-,TRBJ1-4,TGTGCCAGCAGCACCCAGGGAAACAAACTGTTTTTT,CASSTQGNKLFF
TRBV7-2,-,-,TRBJ1-3,TGTGCCAGCAGCGTCTACAGGAGTATCTCTGGAAACACCATATATTTT,CASSVYRSISGNTIYF
TRBV9,-,TRBD2,TRBJ2-7,TGTGCCAGCAGCGGCGGGGGGGAGAATTACGAGCAGTACTTC,CASSGGGENYEQYF
TRBV7-8,-,-,TRBJ2-1,TGTGCCAGCAGCTTAATCGGGTATTACAATGAGCAGTTCTTC,CASSLIGYYNEQFF
TRBV11-2,-,TRBD1,TRBJ1-1,TGTGCCAGCATCAACAGCTTTGAGGGGGCGAACACTGAAGCTTTCTTT,CASINSFEGANTEAFF
TRBV11-3,-,TRBD2,TRBJ2-1,TGTGCCAGCAGCCGGCAGGGCGGGGGTGTTGAGCAGTTCTTC,CASSRQGGGVEQFF
TRBV27,-,-,TRBJ2-5,TGTGCCAGCAGTTCTCGGACTGAAGAGACCCAGTACTTC,CASSSRTEETQYF
TRBV30,-,TRBD2,TRBJ2-1,TGTGCCTGTTCTTGGGCGGGAGTGGGAGAGCAGTTCTTC,CACSWAGVGEQFF
TRBV18,-,TRBD1,TRBJ2-3,TGTGCCAGCTCCCCGGGACAGGCTGAGGGAGATACGCAGTATTTT,CASSPGQAEGDTQYF
TRBV5-1,-,TRBD1,TRBJ2-1,TGCGCCAGCAGCTGGGACAGGGAACTACTCGGTGAGCAGTTCTTC,CASSWDRELLGEQFF
TRBV9,-,-,TRBJ1-3,TGTGCCAGCAGCGGCCGGACAGAGACTGGAAACACCATATATTTT,CASSGRTETGNTIYF
TRBV6-6,-,TRBD1,TRBJ2-2,TGTGCCAGCAGTTACTCGCGTCCAGGGGGCACCGGGGAGCTGTTTTTT,CASSYSRPGGTGELFF
TRBV28,-,-,TRBJ1-1,TGTGCCAGCCAGGGAGGGATTTTTGAAGCTTTCTTT,CASQGGIFEAFF
TRBV9,-,-,TRBJ1-3,TGTGCCAGCAGCCTCTTACAAGGAAACACCATATATTTT,CASSLLQGNTIYF
TRBV4-2,-,TRBD2,TRBJ2-5,TGTGCCAGCAGCCAAGCCCCCGGGACTAGCGGACAAGAGACCCAGTACTTC,CASSQAPGTSGQETQYF
TRBV27,-,TRBD2,TRBJ2-7,TGTGCCAGCAGTTTAGTCTGGGCTAGCGGGACAATTAGCTCCTACGAGCAGTACTTC,CASSLVWASGTISSYEQYF
TRBV6-5,-,TRBD1,TRBJ2-7,TGTGCCAGCAGTTACGGACAGGGGGCCGCCTTAGGGGAGCAGTACTTC,CASSYGQGAALGEQYF
TRBV28,-,-,TRBJ1-2,TGTGCCAGCAGTTTACGTCTCGGGTCGAACTATGGCTACACCTTC,CASSLRLGSNYGYTF
TRBV28,-,-,TRBJ1-5,TGTGCCAGCAGTCAATTAGGGACACCTTATAGCAATCAGCCCCAGCATTTT,CASSQLGTPYSNQPQHF
TRBV4-2,-,TRBD1,TRBJ2-7,TGTGCCAGCAGCCAAGGACAGGGGGAGAACTACGAGCAGTACTTC,CASSQGQGENYEQYF
TRBV19,-,-,TRBJ1-2,TGTGCCAGTAGTACCCCCCGGGGGTCTCACGGCTACACCTTC,CASSTPRGSHGYTF
TRBV3-1/TRBV3-2,-,TRBD1,TRBJ1-2,TGTGCCAGCAGCCAAGGCTCAGGGGGCGACGGCTACACCTTC,CASSQGSGGDGYTF
TRBV5-1,once,-,TRBJ2-3,TGCGCCAGCAGCTTGGGGACTATCACAGATACGCAGTATTTT,CASSLGTITDTQYF
TRBV28,few,TRBD1,TRBJ1-1,TGTGCCAGCAGGTTCGGGACAGGGGCCTTTCCTGAAGCTTTCTTT,CASRFGTGAFPEAFF
TRBV3-1/TRBV3-2,-,-,TRBJ1-1,TGTGCCAGCAGCCAAGGTGGGGGGGGATACAACACTGAAGCTTTCTTT,CASSQGGGGYNTEAFF
TRBV30,once,-,TRBJ2-5,TGTGCCTGGACTAGCCGGGAGACCCAGTACTTC,CAWTSRETQYF